The T cell receptor beta chain under discussion was sequenced for a study of T cells after yellow fever vaccination. The study, taken as a whole, reports: Abundant bulk-population clonotypes could contaminate the FACS-sorted repertoires. Some clonotypes were seen in both the CD4 and the CD8 compartments. These made up a small share and likely arose from convergent recombination. Although the secondary response was weaker, it peaked faster, at day 5 versus 15.

This clonotype occurred a few times. Its antigen remains unidentified. Per the germline V gene, CDR1 is SGHNT and CDR2 is YYREEE (reference sequence). The CDR3 runs to 13 residues. Trimming took off 2 bases at V and 4 bases at J, with 9 bases between the two ends. 5'RACE template switching produced TCR cDNA carrying a universal primer site and UMIs. TCRdb ran MiXCR on the 5' RACE reads and lists one entry per CDR3 protein. Seen here are hundreds of thousands of distinct CDR3 sequences, around an eighth observed once, and the top ten hold more than 12%. This TCR derives from a man younger than 45 who received the YFV17D yellow fever vaccine. Sequencing was performed on PBMCs, taken on the day of the yellow fever booster vaccination. This chain joins TRBV5-4 and TRBJ1-1, with D perhaps TRBD1 (6 bases). This chain's CDR3 is CASSLDRLTEAFF. The CDR3 bases are TGTGCCAGCAGCTTAGACAGGCTCACTGAAGCTTTCTTT.